This is a list of T cell receptor beta chains from one sample in a study of cytomegalovirus exposure and HLA in healthy donors. Some clones are missing from TCRdb's copy, which holds only in-frame ones; the method was immunoSEQ multiplex PCR. The sample includes more than 150,000 clones, 81% seen only once; the top ten take 3% to 4.5%. Sequencing used PBMCs. The source is a man in his fifties in good health and CMV-seronegative. Both conserved end residues are part of each CDR3. Each record gives: D gene, clone size, J gene, V gene, CDR3 DNA, CDR3 protein. D genes are given only for firm matches. A clone size is listed for some rows: how often the clone was seen (once, few, many), or a class if it is expanded.

>TRBD1|.|TRBJ2-3|TRBV7-8
TGTGCCAGCAGCCAAGGCAGACCAGGGGGACCCACAGATACGCAGTATTTT
CASSQGRPGGPTDTQYF
>TRBD2|.|TRBJ2-4|TRBV19
TGTGCCAGTAGTACTTCACCGGGACTAGCGGGGGCACTAGCCAAAAACATTCAGTACTTC
CASSTSPGLAGALAKNIQYF
>.|.|TRBJ2-7|TRBV13
TGTGCCAGCAGCTCCAGGGATCTCTTGGTCCCCGAGCAGTACTTC
CASSSRDLLVPEQYF
>.|.|TRBJ2-3|TRBV5-1
TGCGCCAGCAGCGGCGGGAACCCCACAGATACGCAGTATTTT
CASSGGNPTDTQYF
>TRBD2|.|TRBJ2-7|TRBV7-8
TGTGCCAGCACTTTTCCCGGGACTAGCCACGAGCAGTACTTC
CASTFPGTSHEQYF
>TRBD1|.|TRBJ1-1|TRBV5-1
TGCGCCAGCAGCCAACAGGGGGGGCACACTGAAGCTTTCTTT
CASSQQGGHTEAFF
>.|.|TRBJ1-4|TRBV18
TGTGCCAGCTCACCACCCGGGTTTGCGGCTAATGAAAAACTGTTTTTT
CASSPPGFAANEKLFF
>.|.|TRBJ1-1|TRBV14
TGTGCCAGCAGCCCCTTCCGATCGACAGCGAACACTGAAGCTTTCTTT
CASSPFRSTANTEAFF
>.|few|TRBJ1-1|TRBV11-2
TGTGCCAGCAGCTTAGATCAGGGTGGGAACACTGAAGCTTTCTTT
CASSLDQGGNTEAFF
>.|.|TRBJ2-3|TRBV5-1
TGCGCCAGCCGCTTAGGAGGGGTGCGGGCCAACCCGGATACGCAGTATTTT
CASRLGGVRANPDTQYF